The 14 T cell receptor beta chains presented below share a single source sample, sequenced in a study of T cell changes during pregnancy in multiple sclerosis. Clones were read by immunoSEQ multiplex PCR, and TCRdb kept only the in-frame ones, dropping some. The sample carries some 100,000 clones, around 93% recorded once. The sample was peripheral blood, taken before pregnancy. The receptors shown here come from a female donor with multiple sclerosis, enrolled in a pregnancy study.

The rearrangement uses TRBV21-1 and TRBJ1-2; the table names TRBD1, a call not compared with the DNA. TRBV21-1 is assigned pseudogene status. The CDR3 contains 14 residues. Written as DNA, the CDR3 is TGTGCCAGCAGCGACCGGGACAACCACTATGGCTACACCTTC. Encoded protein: CASSDRDNHYGYTF.

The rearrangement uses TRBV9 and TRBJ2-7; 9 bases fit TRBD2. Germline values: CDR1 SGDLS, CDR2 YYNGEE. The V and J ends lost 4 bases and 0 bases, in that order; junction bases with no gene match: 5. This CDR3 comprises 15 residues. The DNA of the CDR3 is TGTGCCAGCAGCCCCCTAGCGGGAAACTCCTACGAGCAGTACTTC. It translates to CASSPLAGNSYEQYF.

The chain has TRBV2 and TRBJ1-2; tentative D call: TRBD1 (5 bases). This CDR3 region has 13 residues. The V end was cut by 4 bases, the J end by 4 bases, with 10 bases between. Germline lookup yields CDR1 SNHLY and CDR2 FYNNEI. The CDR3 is CASSGRGTYGYTF. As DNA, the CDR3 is TGTGCCAGCAGTGGGCGGGGGACCTATGGCTACACCTTC.

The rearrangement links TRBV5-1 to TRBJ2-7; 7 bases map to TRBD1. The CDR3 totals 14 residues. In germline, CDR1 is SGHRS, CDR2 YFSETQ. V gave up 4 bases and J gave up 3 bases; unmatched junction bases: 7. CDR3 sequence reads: CASSQNRGFYEQYF. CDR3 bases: TGCGCCAGCAGCCAAAACAGGGGTTTCTACGAGCAGTACTTC.

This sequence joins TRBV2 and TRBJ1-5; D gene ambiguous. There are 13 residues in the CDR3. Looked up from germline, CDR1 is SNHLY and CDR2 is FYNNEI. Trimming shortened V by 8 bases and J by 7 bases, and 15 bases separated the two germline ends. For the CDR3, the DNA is TGTGCCAGCCGGGAGTCCCAAAGGCAGCCCCAGCATTTT. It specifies CASRESQRQPQHF.

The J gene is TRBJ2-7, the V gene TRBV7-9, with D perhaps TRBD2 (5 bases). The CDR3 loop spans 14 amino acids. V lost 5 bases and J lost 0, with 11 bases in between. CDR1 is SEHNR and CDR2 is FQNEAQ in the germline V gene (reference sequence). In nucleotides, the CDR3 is TGTGCCAGCAGCCCCACGGGGTTCTCCTACGAGCAGTACTTC. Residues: CASSPTGFSYEQYF.

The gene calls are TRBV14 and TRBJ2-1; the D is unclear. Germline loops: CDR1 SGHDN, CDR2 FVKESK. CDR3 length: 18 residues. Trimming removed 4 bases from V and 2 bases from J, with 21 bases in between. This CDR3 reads CASSPYLTTEVPYNEQFF. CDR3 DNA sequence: TGTGCCAGCAGCCCCTACCTTACGACTGAGGTACCCTACAATGAGCAGTTCTTC.

The CDR3 spells CASSLLLGGTEAFF. Written as DNA, the CDR3 is TGCGCCAGCAGCTTGTTACTAGGCGGCACTGAAGCTTTCTTT. The chain recombines TRBV5-1 with TRBJ1-1; unclear D gene. Germline V CDR1 and CDR2: SGHRS, YFSETQ. This CDR3 spans 14 amino acids. V shed 1 base and J shed 4 bases, with 11 bases lying between them.

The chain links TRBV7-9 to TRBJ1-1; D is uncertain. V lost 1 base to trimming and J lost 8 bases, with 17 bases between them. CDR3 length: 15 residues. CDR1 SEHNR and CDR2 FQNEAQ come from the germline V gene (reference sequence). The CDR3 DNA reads TGTGCCAGCAGCTTAGACTCCGTTCTGACACGCGAAGCTTTCTTT. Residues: CASSLDSVLTREAFF.

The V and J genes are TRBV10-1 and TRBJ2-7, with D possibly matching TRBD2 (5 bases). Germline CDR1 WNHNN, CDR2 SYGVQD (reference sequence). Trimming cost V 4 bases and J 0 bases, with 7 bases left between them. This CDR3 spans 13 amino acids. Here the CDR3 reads CASSAGSSYEQYF. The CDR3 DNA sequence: TGCGCCAGCAGTGCTGGGAGCTCCTACGAGCAGTACTTC.

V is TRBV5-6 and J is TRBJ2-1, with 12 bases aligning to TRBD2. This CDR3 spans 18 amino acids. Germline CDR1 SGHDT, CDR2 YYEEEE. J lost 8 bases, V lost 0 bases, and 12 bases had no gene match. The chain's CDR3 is CASSLGGVTSGSKDEQFF. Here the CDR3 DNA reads TGTGCCAGCAGCTTGGGAGGGGTGACTAGCGGGAGTAAAGATGAGCAGTTCTTC.

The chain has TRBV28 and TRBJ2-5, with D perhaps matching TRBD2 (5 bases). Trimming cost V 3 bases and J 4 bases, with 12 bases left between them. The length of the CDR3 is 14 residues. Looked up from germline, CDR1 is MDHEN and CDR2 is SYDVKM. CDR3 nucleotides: TGTGCCAGCAGTTTTGTGAGGGCGCTAGAGACCCAGTACTTC. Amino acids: CASSFVRALETQYF.

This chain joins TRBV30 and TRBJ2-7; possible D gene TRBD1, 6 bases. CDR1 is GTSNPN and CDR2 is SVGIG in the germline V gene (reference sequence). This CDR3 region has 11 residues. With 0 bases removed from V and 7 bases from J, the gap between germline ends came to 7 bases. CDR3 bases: TGTGCCTGGAGTGTCGGACAGGAGCAGTACTTC. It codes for CAWSVGQEQYF.

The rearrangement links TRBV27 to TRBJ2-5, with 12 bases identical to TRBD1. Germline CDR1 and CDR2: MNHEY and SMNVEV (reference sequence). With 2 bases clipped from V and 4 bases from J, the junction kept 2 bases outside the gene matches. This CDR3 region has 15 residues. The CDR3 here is CASSLGDRGRETQYF. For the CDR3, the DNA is TGTGCCAGCAGTTTAGGGGACAGGGGGCGAGAGACCCAGTACTTC.